These T cell receptor beta chains were read from a single sample in a study of cytomegalovirus exposure and HLA in healthy donors. Method: immunoSEQ multiplex PCR; TCRdb's copy keeps in-frame clones and lacks some. Altogether approximately 110,000 clones are present, around 73% being singletons, with the ten largest covering more than 4.5%. Sequenced material: PBMCs. The origin of the receptors is a man aged 55 to 70 in good health and CMV-seropositive. The CDR3 runs from the conserved cysteine through the conserved F or W. The order of the fields is clone size, J gene, V gene, CDR3 protein. Not every row has a clone size; where given, it reads once, few, many or a size class.

few | TRBJ2-5 | TRBV7-9 | CASTWDNEETQYF
few | TRBJ2-3 | TRBV15 | CATSRPGGTQYF
- | TRBJ2-1 | TRBV11-2 | CASSLIGTSGGPSYNEQFF
- | TRBJ1-1 | TRBV19 | CATKDRANTEAFF
once | TRBJ2-3 | TRBV7-2 | CASSLVGLAGISVDTQYF
- | TRBJ2-5 | TRBV30 | CAWRTSGGQETQYF
- | TRBJ2-7 | TRBV12-5 | CASGLPFDRRGGEQYF
- | TRBJ2-7 | TRBV6-5 | CASSYWTGGSYEQYF
few | TRBJ2-5 | TRBV9 | CASSVEGARGETQYF
- | TRBJ2-2 | TRBV27 | CASSQGSGELFF
once | TRBJ2-3 | TRBV6-5 | CASSYGAGGSTDTQYF
once | TRBJ1-2 | TRBV9 | CASKGGDGYTF
few | TRBJ1-6 | TRBV19 | CASSSQNNSPLHF
once | TRBJ1-6 | TRBV2 | CASGGENSPLHF
- | TRBJ2-5 | TRBV28 | CASTGQQETQYF
- | TRBJ1-3 | TRBV6-5 | CASGRGSLDTIYF
- | TRBJ1-4 | TRBV5-1 | CASSLLFVGRRGNEKLFF
few | TRBJ1-5 | TRBV2 | CASSESAISNQPQHF
- | TRBJ1-1 | TRBV5-4 | CASSLNPRGNTEAFF
- | TRBJ1-1 | TRBV2 | CAIRTGIGTEAFF
- | TRBJ2-7 | TRBV9 | CASSDRQGALSEQYF
once | TRBJ1-1 | TRBV7-9 | CASSLEGGTGGTEAFF
- | TRBJ1-1 | TRBV30 | CAWSGGGEDTEAFF
- | TRBJ2-7 | TRBV30 | CAWSVGQGAGEQYF
few | TRBJ2-3 | TRBV4-1 | CASSQDAPGQGLTDTQYF
- | TRBJ1-1 | TRBV5-4 | CASSLERYTEAFF
- | TRBJ1-2 | TRBV7-9 | CSTQMGQYGYTF
- | TRBJ1-5 | TRBV2 | CASTGLRNQPQHF
- | TRBJ1-1 | TRBV6-1 | CASSEWARAFF
once | TRBJ2-1 | TRBV6-5 | CASSYGSGTYNEQFF
- | TRBJ2-7 | TRBV10-2 | CASRGLAVATYEQYF
- | TRBJ1-5 | TRBV28 | CASSFLQGFSNQPQHF
- | TRBJ2-5 | TRBV2 | CASSAGSQETQYF
- | TRBJ2-7 | TRBV6-5 | CASREGLAKAYEQYF
- | TRBJ2-7 | TRBV29-1 | CSVVVLQGSEQYF
- | TRBJ1-1 | TRBV5-1 | CASGRESGTEAFF
few | TRBJ1-1 | TRBV28 | CASSLQGYTEAFF
- | TRBJ2-1 | TRBV28 | CASSVRGSSVNEQFF
- | TRBJ2-6 | TRBV12-2 | CASRLAHRGLKGLTF
- | TRBJ2-7 | TRBV29-1 | CSVSPGQGVVYF
once | TRBJ2-7 | TRBV2 | CASTTGQGSEQYF
- | TRBJ1-2 | TRBV30 | CAWSTGAYGYTF
- | TRBJ2-3 | TRBV28 | CASRLAGGIATDTQYF
few | TRBJ2-5 | TRBV28 | CASSLGPAQYF
- | TRBJ1-1 | TRBV7-9 | CASSFPENTEAFF
- | TRBJ2-1 | TRBV7-3 | CASSSPGTSSYNEQFF
- | TRBJ2-7 | TRBV5-1 | CASSSGANDHEQYF
- | TRBJ1-1 | TRBV30 | CAWRANRDTEAFF